Below are 12 T cell receptor beta chains sequenced from a single sample in a study of T cell clusters in autoimmune cytopenias. Each sample's input was 250 ng genomic DNA, approximately 37,500 genome equivalents. Multiplex touch-down PCR amplified TRB using TRB-A and TRB-B pools in one tube. After re-calling the multiplex PCR reads, TCRdb lists one entry per CDR3 protein, DNA absent. The repertoire table contains some 5,100 distinct CDR3 sequences. These data are also associated with another study on T cell repertoires in aging, cancer and after chemotherapy.

Sequenced input: peripheral blood. The receptors were sampled from a human donor in good health.

Considering frequency, this clonotype is medium-sized (0.01 to 0.1%). The chain combines TRBV5-4 with TRBJ2-6; TCRdb names TRBD1, which stays unverified in the absence of DNA. This CDR3 contains 16 residues. The V gene's germline CDR1 is SGHNT and CDR2 YYREEE (reference sequence). CDR3 loop: CASSLGRGPGANVLTF. The whole variable domain, filled in from reference TRBV5-4 and TRBJ2-6, reads ETGVTQSPTHLIKTRGQQVTLRCSSQSGHNTVSWYQQALGQGPQFIFQYYREEENGRGNFPPRFSGLQFPNYSSELNVNALELDDSALYLCASSLGRGPGANVLTFGAGSRLTVL.

V and J are TRBV7-9 and TRBJ1-2; TCRdb's assignment of TRBD1 cannot be checked, as there is no DNA. Looked up from germline, CDR1 is SEHNR and CDR2 is FQNEAQ (reference sequence). This CDR3 spans 15 amino acids. CDR3 sequence reads: CASSSNLQGFYGYTF.

The V gene is TRBV19, the J gene TRBJ1-1; TCRdb's D gene call, TRBD1, goes unchecked for lack of DNA. The CDR3 is 14 amino acids. Looked up from germline, CDR1 is LNHDA and CDR2 is SQIVND (reference sequence). CDR3 loop: CASSIGTGNTEAFF.

V is TRBV5-1 and J is TRBJ2-3; the TRBD1 assignment by TCRdb is unverifiable without DNA. Germline-derived CDR1 and CDR2 are SGHRS and YFSETQ. CDR3 size: 14 residues. The CDR3 sequence: CASNPPNRADTQYF.

The chain couples TRBV19 to TRBJ2-4; TCRdb returns TRBD1, unconfirmable since there is no DNA. Germline lookup yields CDR1 LNHDA and CDR2 SQIVND (reference sequence). The CDR3 sequence is 15 residues long. The CDR3 loop is CASTAGQGAADIQYF.

The chain combines TRBV2 with TRBJ1-2; TCRdb outputs TRBD1, but without DNA this stays unchecked. The CDR3 consists of 16 residues. Germline CDR1 and CDR2: SNHLY and FYNNEI. The CDR3: CASSLRQGLANYGYTF. Looking up the rest from reference TRBV2 and TRBJ1-2 gives the full variable domain: EPEVTQTPSHQVTQMGQEVILRCVPISNHLYFYWYRQILGQKVEFLVSFYNNEISEKSEIFDDQFSVERPDGSNFTLKIRSTKLEDSAMYFCASSLRQGLANYGYTFGSGTRLTVV.

This clonotype is medium-sized (0.01 to 0.1%) by frequency. The rearrangement uses TRBV19 and TRBJ2-3; TCRdb's assignment of TRBD2 cannot be checked, as there is no DNA. The CDR3 contains 15 residues. Germline CDR1 is LNHDA and CDR2 is SQIVND (reference sequence). This CDR3 is CASSPRDGPSDTQYF.

This CDR3 reads CAISDPTGNTYNEQFF. This chain joins TRBV10-3 and TRBJ2-1. CDR3 size: 16 residues. Per the germline V gene, CDR1 is ENHRY and CDR2 is SYGVKD.

This clonotype ranks as large (0.1 to 1%) in terms of frequency. The rearrangement uses TRBV29-1 and TRBJ2-3; without DNA, the TCRdb call of TRBD1 cannot be checked. In germline, CDR1 is SQVTM, CDR2 ANQGSEA. The CDR3 is 13 residues long. The CDR3 reads CSVGTGIADTQYF.

This clonotype is called medium-sized (0.01 to 0.1%) based on its frequency. This sequence joins TRBV30 and TRBJ2-2; no DNA is available, so the TRBD1 call from TCRdb remains unchecked. Germline CDR1 and CDR2: GTSNPN and SVGIG (reference sequence). The CDR3 is 14 amino acids. The CDR3 loop reads CAWYSGEGTGELFF.

The chain has TRBV7-9 and TRBJ2-3. CDR3 length equals 15 residues. In germline, CDR1 is SEHNR, CDR2 FQNEAQ (reference sequence). The chain's CDR3 is CASSLATSLTDTQYF. Filled out from reference TRBV7-9 and TRBJ2-3, the complete variable domain reads DTGVSQNPRHKITKRGQNVTFRCDPISEHNRLYWYRQTLGQGPEFLTYFQNEAQLEKSRLLSDRFSAERPKGSFSTLEIQRTEQGDSAMYLCASSLATSLTDTQYFGPGTRLTVL.

The V gene is TRBV6-1, the J gene TRBJ2-7. Germline CDR1 and CDR2: MNHNS and SASEGT. CDR3 length: 14 amino acids. The CDR3 reads CASSEAPAGYEQYF.